This T cell receptor (beta chain) was captured in a study of OX40 agonist ivuxolimab in advanced cancers. This clone was seen once. Profiling relied on immunoSEQ multiplex PCR, and the TCRdb table lists in-frame clones only, not all of them. The table lists about 70,000 clones, roughly 88% of them singletons. The CDR3 contains 16 residues. The receptor's source is an adult with an advanced solid tumor such as melanoma, head and neck, liver or kidney cancer. The V and J genes are TRBV12-1 and TRBJ2-1; the table's D call of TRBD2 was not tested on the DNA. TRBV12-1 is a pseudogene locus. The sequenced sample was CD4+ or CD8+ T cells sorted from blood, obtained in a trial of the OX40 agonist ivuxolimab. CDR3 bases: TGTGCCAGCAGCCTAGCTAGCGGGGGGGCGTACAATGAGCAGTTCTTC. This gives the protein CASSLASGGAYNEQFF.